These 26 T cell receptor beta chains were all obtained from the same sample, sequenced in a study of control samples from healthy donors and cancer patients. Profiling relied on immunoSEQ multiplex PCR, and the TCRdb table lists in-frame clones only, not all of them. The profile shows about 59,000 clones, about 90% of them singletons. The sample comprised PBMCs. The receptors here all came from a woman aged 60 to 75 with lung cancer.

The gene calls are TRBV5-6 and TRBJ2-7; D possibly corresponds to TRBD2 (6 bases). This CDR3 is built from 14 residues. Looked up from germline, CDR1 is SGHDT and CDR2 is YYEEEE. V was clipped by 3 bases and J by 4 bases, with 14 bases between them. CDR3 region: CASSSDYYEYEQYF. CDR3 DNA: TGTGCCAGCAGCTCGGACTACTATGAATACGAGCAGTACTTC.

As concerns this clone: One junction end does not reproduce the germline sequence, and a read error may be involved. The chain links TRBV28 to TRBJ1-6, with 9 bases lining up with TRBD1. CDR1 MDHEN and CDR2 SYDVKM come from the germline V gene. This CDR3 has 15 residues. CDR3 in DNA: TGTACCAGCAGACCGGGACAGGGACTAAATTCACCCCTCCACTTT. This translates into CTSRPGQGLNSPLHF.

The genes are TRBV27 and TRBJ2-1; tentative D call: TRBD1 (5 bases). Germline V gene sequence: CDR1 MNHEY, CDR2 SMNVEV (reference sequence). The CDR3 consists of 14 residues. Trimming removed 6 bases at V and 2 bases at J, with 11 bases between. The CDR3 nucleotides are TGTGCCAGCAGAAGAGCAGGGACCTACAATGAGCAGTTCTTC. Its protein is CASRRAGTYNEQFF.

The chain has TRBV19 and TRBJ2-7, with D tentatively TRBD2 (6 bases). Germline V CDR1 and CDR2: LNHDA, SQIVND (reference sequence). V lost 1 base and J 3 bases, leaving 7 bases between the germline ends. The CDR3 runs 13 residues. The CDR3 region is CASSIGGIYEQYF. In DNA, the CDR3 is TGTGCCAGTAGTATAGGCGGGATCTACGAGCAGTACTTC.

The chain links TRBV6-4 to TRBJ2-5, with D unclear. The V and J ends lost 3 bases and 4 bases respectively, with 3 bases between them. This CDR3 region has 11 residues. The germline V gene has CDR1 MRHNA and CDR2 SNTAGT. CDR3 amino acids: CASSEPETQYF. The CDR3 DNA follows: TGTGCCAGCAGTGAACCAGAGACCCAGTACTTC.

This chain uses TRBV2 with TRBJ2-3, with D perhaps given as TRBD1 or TRBD2 (5 bases each). The germline V and J ends were trimmed by 3 bases and 5 bases, with 18 bases remaining between them. Looked up from germline, CDR1 is SNHLY and CDR2 is FYNNEI. The CDR3 is 16 amino acids. CDR3 loop: CASSDPRDPGGDTQYF. The CDR3 nucleotides read TGTGCCAGCAGTGACCCTCGGGACCCAGGAGGAGATACGCAGTATTTT.

The chain links TRBV19 to TRBJ1-1; no definite D call. CDR3 length: 11 amino acids. The germline V and J ends were trimmed by 6 bases and 11 bases, with 13 bases remaining between them. The germline V gene has CDR1 LNHDA and CDR2 SQIVND (reference sequence). Here the CDR3 reads CASRTGLGAFF. DNA for the CDR3: TGTGCCAGTAGGACCGGCCTCGGGGCTTTCTTT.

The rearrangement joins TRBV19 to TRBJ1-4, with 9 bases identical to TRBD1. V was pared by 6 bases and J by 5 bases, with 4 bases of the junction left unmatched. Germline V gene data show CDR1 as LNHDA and CDR2 as SQIVND (reference sequence). There are 14 residues in the CDR3. CDR3 nucleotides: TGTGCCAGTAGAAACAGGGGGCGAAATGAAAAACTGTTTTTT. Protein sequence: CASRNRGRNEKLFF.

The chain carries TRBV2 and TRBJ1-5, with a weak D call TRBD1 (6 bases). V gave up 7 bases and J gave up 7 bases, with 14 bases separating them. CDR1 and CDR2 (germline): SNHLY, FYNNEI. CDR3 length: 13 amino acids. The CDR3 DNA reads as TGTGCCAGCATTGGTGCAGGGGAACAGCCCCAGCATTTT. Translation gives CASIGAGEQPQHF.

This chain connects TRBV9 to TRBJ1-1; TRBD1 aligns across 8 bases. The CDR3 length is 13 residues. The ends lost 4 bases at V and 4 bases at J; junction bases unmatched: 3. The germline V gene has CDR1 SGDLS and CDR2 YYNGEE. CDR3 in amino acids: CASSSRGLTEAFF. DNA for the CDR3: TGTGCCAGCAGCTCCAGGGGGCTCACTGAAGCTTTCTTT.

J is TRBJ2-2 and V is TRBV5-4; the match to TRBD2 covers 7 bases. With 1 base clipped from V and 3 bases from J, the junction kept 12 bases outside the gene matches. CDR3 size: 18 residues. Germline V gene sequence: CDR1 SGHNT, CDR2 YYREEE (reference sequence). The CDR3 reads CASSLRLTAGADTGELFF. The CDR3 DNA reads as TGTGCCAGCAGCTTGAGGCTTACCGCGGGAGCCGACACCGGGGAGCTGTTTTTT.

The chain carries TRBV4-1 and TRBJ2-3; perhaps TRBD1 as D (5 bases). Germline values: CDR1 MGHRA, CDR2 YSYEKL. CDR3 length: 15 amino acids. V was trimmed by 3 bases and J by 4 bases, leaving 14 bases between them. The CDR3 coding sequence is TGCGCCAGCAGCCAGGACGAAACAGGTTCAGATACGCAGTATTTT. It yields the protein CASSQDETGSDTQYF.

This clone was counted between two and nine times. The genes are TRBV19 and TRBJ1-2; tentatively, D is TRBD1 (5 bases). Per germline, CDR1 LNHDA and CDR2 SQIVND (reference sequence). The CDR3 totals 13 residues. Trimming removed 2 bases at V and 8 bases at J, with 12 bases between. In DNA form, the CDR3 reads TGTGCCAGTAGTATAACGACAGCGGGCGGCTACACCTTC. It is translated as CASSITTAGGYTF.

The chain is built from TRBV7-3 and TRBJ1-1; TRBD1 is a possible D gene (5 bases). CDR3 size: 15 residues. CDR1 and CDR2 (germline): SGHTA, FQGTGA. Trimming stripped 5 bases from V and 0 bases from J, with 13 bases between. The CDR3 sequence: CASSPGGAMNTEAFF. The DNA of the CDR3 is TGTGCCAGCAGCCCGGGGGGAGCTATGAACACTGAAGCTTTCTTT.

This chain joins TRBV6-5 and TRBJ1-4, with D unclear. V lost 7 bases and J lost 3, with 12 bases in between. This CDR3 is built from 14 residues. CDR1 is MNHEY, CDR2 SVGAGI, per germline. The CDR3, as DNA: TGTGCCAGCACTAAGGAATCGTCTAATGAAAAACTGTTTTTT. It specifies CASTKESSNEKLFF.

V usage is TRBV19 and J usage is TRBJ1-3; D gene unclear. CDR1 is LNHDA and CDR2 is SQIVND in the germline V gene (reference sequence). CDR3 length: 16 residues. V was trimmed by 3 bases and J by 1 base, leaving 13 bases between them. The CDR3 loop is CASSILPSRSGNTIYF. As DNA, the CDR3 is TGTGCCAGTAGTATTCTCCCCTCGCGGTCTGGAAACACCATATATTTT.

This clone was found a few times. The chain is built from TRBV6-5 and TRBJ1-1; 7 positions match TRBD1. In germline, CDR1 is MNHEY, CDR2 SVGAGI. The CDR3 runs 14 residues. After removal of 6 bases from V and 6 bases from J, the junction contained 10 bases not matched to a gene. CDR3 loop: CASSLLGQGAEAFF. Written as DNA, the CDR3 is TGTGCCAGCAGCTTACTGGGCCAGGGGGCTGAAGCTTTCTTT.

The sample holds one count of this clone. The chain couples TRBV5-5 to TRBJ1-1; TRBD1 is a possible D gene (6 bases). Germline V gene lookup returns CDR1 SGHKS and CDR2 YYEKEE (reference sequence). V shed 5 bases and J shed 2 bases, with 16 bases lying between them. This CDR3 is built from 15 residues. This chain's CDR3 is CASSPLGTSNTEAFF. CDR3 DNA: TGTGCCAGCAGTCCTTTAGGGACAAGTAACACTGAAGCTTTCTTT.

The gene calls are TRBV5-6 and TRBJ1-1, with 7 bases matching TRBD1. The germline CDR1 and CDR2 sequences are SGHDT and YYEEEE. The CDR3 loop spans 14 amino acids. Trimming took 5 bases from V and 4 from J; bases not matched to a gene: 8. CDR3 residues: CASRPTGSSTEAFF. The CDR3 DNA sequence: TGTGCCAGCAGGCCGACAGGGTCGAGCACTGAAGCTTTCTTT.

V and J are TRBV10-3 and TRBJ1-3; 7 bases fit TRBD1. This CDR3 contains 15 residues. Germline assignment: CDR1 ENHRY and CDR2 SYGVKD. The junction had 6 bases not matched to a gene; V was cut back by 6 bases and J by 1 base. The DNA for the CDR3 is TGTGCCATCAGGCACCCGGGACAGTCTGGAAACACCATATATTTT. This gives the protein CAIRHPGQSGNTIYF.

The V gene is TRBV12-5, the J gene TRBJ1-3; 7 bases fit TRBD1. Germline V gene lookup returns CDR1 LGHNT and CDR2 FRNRAP. The CDR3 consists of 17 residues. Losses at the gene ends were 1 base for V and 3 bases for J; bases not matched to a gene: 9. CDR3 residues: CASGLAQGGSYGNTIYF. The CDR3 DNA reads TGTGCTAGTGGTTTGGCTCAGGGGGGTTCGTATGGAAACACCATATATTTT.

The gene calls are TRBV5-1 and TRBJ1-1; D remains unclear. The CDR3 is made up of 11 amino acids. V lost 2 bases and J 8 bases, leaving 7 bases between the germline ends. Germline assignment: CDR1 SGHRS and CDR2 YFSETQ. CDR3 nucleotide sequence: TGCGCCAGCAGCTTAGACCGGGAAGCTTTCTTT. Protein: CASSLDREAFF.

The CDR3 loop reads CASSVLDQGPQHF. CDR3 nucleotide sequence: TGTGCCAGCAGCGTACTTGACCAAGGGCCCCAGCATTTT. V gene TRBV9 combines with J gene TRBJ1-5; unclear D gene. CDR1 and CDR2 from the germline V gene are SGDLS and YYNGEE. V dropped 1 base and J dropped 9 bases, with 11 bases sitting between them. There are 13 residues in the CDR3.

The V and J genes are TRBV2 and TRBJ1-4; 9 bases agree with TRBD1. V was clipped by 4 bases and J by 8 bases; unmatched bases: 5. Germline CDR1 and CDR2: SNHLY and FYNNEI. This CDR3 has 14 residues. The CDR3 DNA sequence: TGTGCCAGCAGTGTTGTACAGGGGGCCGAAAAACTGTTTTTT. Its protein product is CASSVVQGAEKLFF.

This chain connects TRBV5-1 to TRBJ2-1, with D tentatively TRBD1 or TRBD2 (5 bases each). V lost 4 bases and J lost 2, with 16 bases in between. This CDR3 is built from 16 residues. The germline CDR1 and CDR2 sequences are SGHRS and YFSETQ. The CDR3 nucleotides read TGCGCCAGCAGCCTGACCGGGACGGAAGCCTACAATGAGCAGTTCTTC. This encodes CASSLTGTEAYNEQFF.

J is TRBJ2-7 and V is TRBV7-9; D is ambiguous. Trimming stripped 5 bases from V and 1 base from J, with 12 bases between. CDR1 SEHNR and CDR2 FQNEAQ come from the germline V gene (reference sequence). The CDR3 extends over 14 amino acids. The CDR3 DNA reads as TGTGCCAGCAGCCCATCGGACCGTTCCTACGAGCAGTACTTC. Its translation is CASSPSDRSYEQYF.